This T cell receptor beta chain stems from a study of control samples from healthy donors and cancer patients. There are 15 residues in the CDR3. J lost 5 bases, V lost 2 bases, and 4 bases had no gene match. Looked up from germline, CDR1 is SGHNT and CDR2 is YENEEA. Only in-frame clones appear in the TCRdb table, and some are missing; sequencing was by immunoSEQ multiplex PCR. The sample shows about 50,000 clones, approximately 94% of them seen only once. This rearrangement joins TRBV11-3 to TRBJ2-7; 12 nucleotides line up with TRBD1. The specimen was blood. The source of this sequence is a man younger than 40 in good health. CDR3 sequence: CASSLPGQGANEQYF. Written as DNA, the CDR3 is TGTGCCAGCAGCTTACCGGGACAGGGGGCGAACGAGCAGTACTTC.